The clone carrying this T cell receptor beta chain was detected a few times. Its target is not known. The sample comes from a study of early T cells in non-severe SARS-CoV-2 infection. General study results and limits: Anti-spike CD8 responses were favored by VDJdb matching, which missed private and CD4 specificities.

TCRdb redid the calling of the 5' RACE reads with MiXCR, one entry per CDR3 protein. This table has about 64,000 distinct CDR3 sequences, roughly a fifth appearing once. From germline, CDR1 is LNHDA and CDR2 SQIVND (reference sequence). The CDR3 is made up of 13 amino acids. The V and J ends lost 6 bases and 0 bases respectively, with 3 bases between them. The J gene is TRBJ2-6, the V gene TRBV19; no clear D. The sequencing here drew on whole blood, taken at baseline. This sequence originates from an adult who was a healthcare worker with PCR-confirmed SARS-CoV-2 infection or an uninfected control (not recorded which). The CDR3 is CASRNSGANVLTF. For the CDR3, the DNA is TGTGCCAGTAGAAACTCTGGGGCCAACGTCCTGACTTTC.